The present T cell receptor beta chain was sequenced within a study of tumor and adjacent non-tumor tissue in lung cancer. Overall study context: Histology: around twelve adenocarcinoma, a couple of squamous cell carcinoma, 1 small cell lung cancer. Stage I to III disease affected 10 men and about 5 women aged about 30 to 85. General study findings and limits: Tumor tissue had significantly higher TCR diversity than normal lung.

The CDR3 has 15 residues. The germline V gene encodes CDR1 MNHEY and CDR2 SVGAGI. V gave up 2 bases and J gave up 4 bases, with 15 bases separating them. A modified ARM-PCR protocol with three rounds of nested PCR amplified TCRbeta. A single record per CDR3 protein comes from TCRdb applying MiXCR to the multiplex PCR reads. The sample records under 250,000 distinct CDR3 sequences, 60% to 75% being singletons. This sample's RNA came from whole unsorted tissue. About this clonotype: Antigen: not known.

The J gene is TRBJ2-7, the V gene TRBV6-5; TRBD2 might be the D (6 bases). The TCR sequence derives from a man between 60 and 75 years old with non-small cell lung cancer. The material sequenced was lung tumor tissue. CDR3 region: CASSYVGSGRYEQYF. DNA for the CDR3: TGTGCCAGCAGTTACGTGGGTAGCGGCAGGTACGAGCAGTACTTC.